One sample yielded the 22 T cell receptor beta chains listed below, sequenced in a study of blood T cell repertoires in COVID-19 (TCRdb year 2020). The protocol used for the library was the immunoSEQ multiplex PCR assay. TCRdb holds this immuneACCESS table with in-frame rearrangements only. Some clones are missing; in checked studies, unresolved V genes explain under half, and the rest has no known cause. This sample lists about 170,000 clones; around 87% were detected once. The top ten clonotypes cover about 7% of the sample. The sample consisted of peripheral blood. Receptors were obtained from a woman older than 75 in a cohort sampled during active or convalescent COVID-19.

The chain employs TRBV5-1 and TRBJ1-6; 8 bases align to TRBD1. Looked up from germline, CDR1 is SGHRS and CDR2 is YFSETQ. V gave up 4 bases and J gave up 4 bases; unmatched junction bases: 7. CDR3 size: 16 residues. The CDR3 loop reads CASSGRGPNYNSPLHF. DNA for the CDR3: TGCGCCAGCAGCGGCAGGGGGCCCAATTATAATTCACCCCTCCACTTT.

This clone came up a few times. The rearrangement joins TRBV15 to TRBJ2-5, with TRBD1 identical over 9 bases. V was pared by 0 bases and J by 5 bases, with 7 bases of the junction left unmatched. The CDR3 totals 16 residues. In germline, CDR1 is LNHNV, CDR2 YYDKDF (reference sequence). The CDR3 loop reads CATSRDLGQGRETQYF. Here the CDR3 DNA reads TGTGCCACCAGCAGAGATCTGGGACAGGGAAGGGAGACCCAGTACTTC. The full variable domain, in which reference TRBV15 and TRBJ2-5 provide the parts outside the CDR3, is DAMVIQNPRYQVTQFGKPVTLSCSQTLNHNVMYWYQQKSSQAPKLLFHYYDKDFNNEADTPDNFQSRRPNTSFCFLDIRSPGLGDTAMYLCATSRDLGQGRETQYFGPGTRLLVL.

V is TRBV30 and J is TRBJ1-1, with D unclear. Per the germline V gene, CDR1 is GTSNPN and CDR2 is SVGIG (reference sequence). V was shortened by 2 bases and J by 1 base, with 5 bases between the two germline ends. CDR3 length: 12 residues. CDR3 sequence: CAWSQENTEAFF. The DNA for the CDR3 is TGTGCCTGGAGTCAGGAGAACACTGAAGCTTTCTTT. The full variable domain, rest sourced from reference TRBV30 and TRBJ1-1, is SQTIHQWPATLVQPVGSPLSLECTVEGTSNPNLYWYRQAAGRGLQLLFYSVGIGQISSEVPQNLSASRPQDRQFILSSKKLLLSDSGFYLCAWSQENTEAFFGQGTRLTVV.

The J gene is TRBJ1-5, the V gene TRBV19, with D unclear. This CDR3 has 15 residues. V gave up 0 bases and J gave up 5 bases, with 11 bases separating them. CDR1 is LNHDA, CDR2 SQIVND, per germline (reference sequence). The CDR3 DNA is TGTGCCAGTAGTATAGAGTACAGCCAATATCAGCCCCAGCATTTT. Translating it yields CASSIEYSQYQPQHF.

The J gene is TRBJ2-2, the V gene TRBV18; no definite D call. The germline V gene encodes CDR1 KGHSH and CDR2 LQKENI. The CDR3 runs 12 residues. The V and J ends lost 2 bases and 5 bases respectively, with 3 bases between them. The CDR3 reads CASSPETGELFF. CDR3 coding DNA: TGTGCCAGCTCACCAGAGACCGGGGAGCTGTTTTTT.

The J gene is TRBJ1-6, the V gene TRBV5-8; TRBD1 might be the D (5 bases). Trimming took off 0 bases at V and 8 bases at J, with 12 bases between the two ends. The CDR3 length is 15 residues. Per the germline V gene, CDR1 is SGHTS and CDR2 is YDEGEE. The CDR3 loop reads CASSLEQGLDSPLHF. The DNA for the CDR3 is TGTGCCAGCAGCTTGGAGCAGGGCCTAGATTCACCCCTCCACTTT.

The V gene is TRBV5-1, the J gene TRBJ2-5; weak D call: TRBD2 (5 bases). This CDR3 is built from 15 residues. Trimming removed 2 bases at V and 3 bases at J, with 14 bases between. CDR1 and CDR2 from the germline V gene are SGHRS and YFSETQ. CDR3 amino acids: CASSLLRRVEETQYF. The CDR3 nucleotides read TGCGCCAGCAGCTTATTGAGGCGGGTCGAAGAGACCCAGTACTTC.

This clone has just a few counts. J is TRBJ1-2 and V is TRBV3-1 (or the pseudogene TRBV3-2); D remains ambiguous. Per the germline V gene, CDR1 is LGHDT and CDR2 is YNNKEL (reference sequence). V dropped 1 base and J dropped 4 bases, with 4 bases sitting between them. CDR3 length: 12 amino acids. CDR3 bases: TGTGCCAGCAGCCAAGTGGCCTATGGCTACACCTTC. This encodes CASSQVAYGYTF.

The DNA for the CDR3 is TGTGCCAGCAGGCCGACTAGCGGGAGAGGGGGCACAGATACGCAGTATTTT. It specifies CASRPTSGRGGTDTQYF. The rearrangement joins TRBV7-8 to TRBJ2-3, with 12 nucleotides matching TRBD2. Germline trimming cut 6 bases from V and 1 base from J; bases unmatched to any gene: 8. The CDR3 loop spans 17 amino acids. The germline V gene has CDR1 SGHVS and CDR2 FQNEAQ.

The chain couples TRBV9 to TRBJ2-2, with 8 positions matching TRBD1. V trimming: 0 bases; J trimming: 5 bases; junction bases outside the gene matches: 6. Germline CDR1 SGDLS, CDR2 YYNGEE. The CDR3 is 16 residues long. The CDR3 loop reads CASSVAGGPRTGELFF. CDR3 sequence (DNA): TGTGCCAGCAGCGTAGCAGGGGGCCCACGGACCGGGGAGCTGTTTTTT.

This chain connects TRBV10-2 to TRBJ2-1, with D unresolved. The CDR3 runs to 12 residues. Germline V lookup: CDR1 WSHSY, CDR2 SAAADI. V was cut by 5 bases and J by 5 bases, with 7 bases left in between. CDR3 DNA sequence: TGCGCCAGCAGTTCTGTCCACAATGAGCAGTTCTTC. Its protein product is CASSSVHNEQFF.

The CDR3 loop is CASKAAGGAGPFF. The CDR3 DNA sequence: TGTGCCAGCAAAGCAGCGGGGGGCGCGGGGCCGTTCTTC. This sequence joins TRBV28 and TRBJ2-1; 9 bases fit TRBD2. This CDR3 is 13 amino acids long. CDR1 and CDR2 from the germline V gene are MDHEN and SYDVKM. V shed 7 bases, J shed 15 bases, and the junction held 13 bases outside the gene matches.

This chain uses TRBV3-1 (or the pseudogene TRBV3-2) with TRBJ1-4, with a weak D call TRBD1 (6 bases). CDR1 LGHDT and CDR2 YNNKEL come from the germline V gene (reference sequence). The CDR3 runs 16 residues. V lost 5 bases, J lost 4 bases, and 17 bases lay in between. CDR3 DNA sequence: TGTGCCAGCAGCTCCACATTGACAGGATTTAATGAAAAACTGTTTTTT. Translated, it gives CASSSTLTGFNEKLFF.

V and J are TRBV11-2 and TRBJ2-5; maybe TRBD1 (5 bases). The CDR3 is made up of 15 amino acids. The V gene lost 5 bases and the J gene lost 3 bases, with 16 bases spanning the gap. Germline V gene lookup returns CDR1 SGHAT and CDR2 FQNNGV. In DNA form, the CDR3 reads TGTGCCAGCAGCGGGGCCCTGTATGCTAAAGAGACCCAGTACTTC. Encoded protein: CASSGALYAKETQYF.

The V call is TRBV7-9, the J call TRBJ1-5; 11 bases align to TRBD1. The ends lost 5 bases at V and 3 bases at J; junction bases unmatched: 12. The germline gives CDR1 SEHNR, CDR2 FQNEAQ (reference sequence). The length of the CDR3 is 18 residues. CDR3 sequence: CASSPTGTGGVNNQPQHF. The CDR3 coding sequence is TGTGCCAGCAGCCCAACCGGGACAGGGGGTGTGAACAATCAGCCCCAGCATTTT.

This rearrangement joins TRBV10-2 to TRBJ1-2; D perhaps matches TRBD1 (6 bases). Germline-derived CDR1 and CDR2 are WSHSY and SAAADI. V was cut by 6 bases and J by 4 bases, with 15 bases left in between. This CDR3 comprises 14 residues. Here the CDR3 DNA reads TGCGCCAGCAGAGGGGGACGGGAATTCTATGGCTACACCTTC. It codes for CASRGGREFYGYTF.

Only one count was recorded for this clone. The CDR3 loop reads CASSTGTSSFNEQFF. The CDR3 bases are TGTGCCAGCAGCACCGGAACTAGCTCTTTCAATGAGCAGTTCTTC. The J gene is TRBJ2-1, the V gene TRBV27, with D possibly matching TRBD2 (6 bases). Deletions cut 6 bases from V and 6 bases from J, with 18 bases between. The CDR3 extends over 15 amino acids. CDR1 is MNHEY and CDR2 is SMNVEV in the germline V gene (reference sequence).

The chain carries TRBV11-3 and TRBJ1-1, with TRBD1 as a possible D gene (6 bases). CDR1 is SGHNT and CDR2 is YENEEA in the germline V gene. V was cut by 0 bases and J by 3 bases, with 17 bases left in between. The CDR3 loop spans 17 amino acids. The CDR3 sequence is CASSLEAWGGEDTEAFF. The CDR3 coding sequence is TGTGCCAGCAGCTTAGAGGCCTGGGGGGGCGAGGACACTGAAGCTTTCTTT.

The genes are TRBV11-3 and TRBJ2-3; 14 nucleotides line up with TRBD2. CDR3 length equals 17 residues. Trimming removed 5 bases from V and 4 bases from J; junction bases left unmatched: 8. Germline V gene data show CDR1 as SGHNT and CDR2 as YENEEA. CDR3: CASSPGTSGSLADTQYF. The CDR3, as DNA: TGTGCCAGCAGCCCCGGGACTAGCGGGAGTTTGGCAGATACGCAGTATTTT.

The rearrangement joins TRBV19 to TRBJ1-3, with 8 bases fitting TRBD1. The CDR3 covers 15 residues. CDR1 LNHDA and CDR2 SQIVND come from the germline V gene (reference sequence). The ends lost 4 bases at V and 3 bases at J; junction bases unmatched: 5. The CDR3 DNA follows: TGTGCCAGTAGTAGTCAGGGGGCTATTGGAAACACCATATATTTT. Its protein is CASSSQGAIGNTIYF.

The DNA of the CDR3 is TGTGCCAGCAGCTTAGGGATAGCGAGCGCCTACGAGCAGTACGTC. This translates into CASSLGIASAYEQYV. The chain recombines TRBV7-8 with TRBJ2-7; tentative D call: TRBD2 (5 bases). Trimming cost V 1 base and J 2 bases, with 12 bases left between them. The germline V gene encodes CDR1 SGHVS and CDR2 FQNEAQ. This CDR3 is 15 amino acids long.

The V call is TRBV5-6, the J call TRBJ1-3; D not resolved. The length of the CDR3 is 13 residues. In germline, CDR1 is SGHDT, CDR2 YYEEEE. Trimming cost V 1 base and J 2 bases, with 4 bases left between them. The CDR3 loop is CASSLHAGNTIYF. Written as DNA, the CDR3 is TGTGCCAGCAGCTTGCATGCTGGAAACACCATATATTTT.